This T cell receptor (beta chain) was found in a study of post-analysis software for immune sequencing data. Study at large: The disease courses spanned relapsing-remitting, secondary progressive and progressive-relapsing forms of multiple sclerosis.

Notes on the study in general: Higher frequency in patients than in controls was seen for a handful of TRBV segments, with TRBV5-6, TRBV5-1 and TRBV20-1 among them.

Deletions cut 11 bases from V and 3 bases from J, with 17 bases between. Per germline, CDR1 ENHRY and CDR2 SYGVKD. The CDR3 is 14 amino acids. For this clonotype: Antigen: not known.

Unique molecular identifiers were carried by the TCR beta cDNA libraries. Input populations of 1 to 10 million T cells gave rise to around 480,000 cDNA molecules. A single record per CDR3 protein comes from TCRdb applying MiXCR to the PCR reads. The table shows about 430,000 distinct CDR3 sequences, with about 40% occurring only once. The TCR sequence derives from a girl aged 2-10 years with multiple sclerosis. The chain links TRBV10-3 to TRBJ2-4; D is tentatively TRBD1 or TRBD2 (5 bases each). What was sequenced was blood. DNA of the CDR3: TGTGCCGTCTCCCCGGGGCAAGACAAAAACATTCAGTACTTC. Protein: CAVSPGQDKNIQYF.